A selection of T cell receptor beta chains follows, all from one sample in a study of T-cell reconstitution after alpha-beta-depleted transplantation in children. MiXCR, applied by TCRdb to the PCR reads, yields one record per CDR3 protein. The sample comprises under 350,000 distinct CDR3 sequences, 9.9% of which are singletons, and over 9% rests with the top ten. Sequencing used PBMCs from the stem cell graft donor, obtained from the stem cell graft. These receptors were obtained from a human donor who donated a stem cell graft to a child with SCID. Each CDR3 is given with its conserved first and last residue. A D gene is named only where the DNA matches it firmly. The size entry is marked missing in some rows and otherwise reads once, few, many or a size class.

V gene: TRBV7-2; clone size: -; J gene: TRBJ2-1; D gene: -; CDR3 DNA: TGTGCCAGCAGCTCGGGCGTGTGGAATGAGCAGTTCTTC; CDR3 protein: CASSSGVWNEQFF
V gene: TRBV5-1; clone size: few; J gene: TRBJ2-7; D gene: -; CDR3 DNA: TGCGCCAGCAGCGGAGAGGGCGACAGATCCTACGAGCAGTACTTC; CDR3 protein: CASSGEGDRSYEQYF
V gene: TRBV12-3/TRBV12-4; clone size: few; J gene: TRBJ2-7; D gene: TRBD1; CDR3 DNA: TGTGCCAGCAGTTTCCCCCGGGACAGGGAAGGGGTTAGGGTCTACGAGCAGTACTTC; CDR3 protein: CASSFPRDREGVRVYEQYF
V gene: TRBV10-3; clone size: -; J gene: TRBJ1-4; D gene: TRBD1; CDR3 DNA: TGTGCCATCAGTGACGGTGGGACAGGGGAAAAACTGTTTTTT; CDR3 protein: CAISDGGTGEKLFF
V gene: TRBV5-1; clone size: many; J gene: TRBJ2-1; D gene: -; CDR3 DNA: TGCGCCAGCAGCTTGGACCCCGGGGCGATGGTCTCCTACAATGAGCAGTTCTTC; CDR3 protein: CASSLDPGAMVSYNEQFF
V gene: TRBV18; clone size: -; J gene: TRBJ2-4; D gene: TRBD1; CDR3 DNA: TGTGCCAGCTCACCACTGGGCAACAGGGGGTATGGCAAAAACATTCAGTACTTC; CDR3 protein: CASSPLGNRGYGKNIQYF
V gene: TRBV27; clone size: -; J gene: TRBJ1-2; D gene: TRBD1; CDR3 DNA: TGTGCCAGCAGTCGAGGGACAGGGGGCCGGTATGGCTACACCTTC; CDR3 protein: CASSRGTGGRYGYTF
V gene: TRBV18; clone size: -; J gene: TRBJ2-7; D gene: TRBD2; CDR3 DNA: TGTGCCAGCTCACCACCGGCCGCCAGCGGGGCTTACTACGAGCAGTACTTC; CDR3 protein: CASSPPAASGAYYEQYF
V gene: TRBV27; clone size: -; J gene: TRBJ2-7; D gene: -; CDR3 DNA: TGTGCCAGCAGAAAGGGACTCGAGAGCACCTACGAGCAGTACTTC; CDR3 protein: CASRKGLESTYEQYF
V gene: TRBV20-1; clone size: -; J gene: TRBJ2-1; D gene: -; CDR3 DNA: TGCAGTGCTAGACCCGCACCCGGATCAACACTACCGTTTACCTACAATGAGCAGTTCTTC; CDR3 protein: CSARPAPGSTLPFTYNEQFF
V gene: TRBV10-1; clone size: many; J gene: TRBJ2-3; D gene: -; CDR3 DNA: TGCGCCAGCAGCCGGGACTCCAACACAGATACGCAGTATTTT; CDR3 protein: CASSRDSNTDTQYF
V gene: TRBV7-6; clone size: few; J gene: TRBJ2-7; D gene: -; CDR3 DNA: TGTGCCAGCAGCGCTACTGGGGGAAGAAGCTACGAGCAGTACTTC; CDR3 protein: CASSATGGRSYEQYF
V gene: TRBV5-1; clone size: -; J gene: TRBJ1-3; D gene: -; CDR3 DNA: TGCGCCAGCAGCTTTACCGTGCAGGGCTTTAACTCTGGAAACACCATATATTTT; CDR3 protein: CASSFTVQGFNSGNTIYF
V gene: TRBV6-4; clone size: many; J gene: TRBJ1-1; D gene: -; CDR3 DNA: TGTGCCAGCAGAGGGGGGAAGGCTTTCTTT; CDR3 protein: CASRGGKAFF
V gene: TRBV7-9; clone size: few; J gene: TRBJ2-4; D gene: TRBD2; CDR3 DNA: TGTGCCAGCAGCTTAGCTGCGGGGGGAGGAGCAAACATTCAGTACTTC; CDR3 protein: CASSLAAGGGANIQYF
V gene: TRBV7-9; clone size: -; J gene: TRBJ2-7; D gene: -; CDR3 DNA: TGTGCCAGCATCTTTGGCACGTCCTACGAGCAGTACTTC; CDR3 protein: CASIFGTSYEQYF
V gene: TRBV10-3; clone size: few; J gene: TRBJ2-5; D gene: TRBD1; CDR3 DNA: TGTGCCATCAGTGACGGACAGGGCCAAGAGACCCAGTACTTC; CDR3 protein: CAISDGQGQETQYF
V gene: TRBV20-1; clone size: many; J gene: TRBJ2-3; D gene: TRBD1; CDR3 DNA: TGCAGTGCTCCTTCCTACGGACAGGGGACGTATTTT; CDR3 protein: CSAPSYGQGTYF
V gene: TRBV6-2/TRBV6-3; clone size: few; J gene: TRBJ1-2; D gene: -; CDR3 DNA: TGTGCCAGCCGAGAGCAAGGGATTGGGATTGAAGGCTACACCTTC; CDR3 protein: CASREQGIGIEGYTF
V gene: TRBV7-3; clone size: many; J gene: TRBJ2-1; D gene: -; CDR3 DNA: TGTGCCAGCAGCTTGCCTCTTCGGGACAATGAGCAGTTCTTC; CDR3 protein: CASSLPLRDNEQFF
V gene: TRBV21-1; clone size: few; J gene: TRBJ2-7; D gene: -; CDR3 DNA: TGTGCCAGCAGCCGATACGAGCAGTACTTC; CDR3 protein: CASSRYEQYF
V gene: TRBV12-3/TRBV12-4; clone size: -; J gene: TRBJ2-2; D gene: TRBD2; CDR3 DNA: TGTGCCAGCAGTCTGGGACTAGGCGGGGAGCTGTTTTTT; CDR3 protein: CASSLGLGGELFF
V gene: TRBV9; clone size: -; J gene: TRBJ1-4; D gene: -; CDR3 DNA: TGTGCCAGCAGCGTAGCCAACAGTAATAATGAAAAACTGTTTTTT; CDR3 protein: CASSVANSNNEKLFF
V gene: TRBV27; clone size: few; J gene: TRBJ1-4; D gene: -; CDR3 DNA: TGTGCCAGCAGCTTCGGGGGGGCAGGTGAAAAACTGTTTTTT; CDR3 protein: CASSFGGAGEKLFF
V gene: TRBV5-4; clone size: many; J gene: TRBJ1-1; D gene: -; CDR3 DNA: TGTGCCAGCAGCAGGGGACCGGACAAAGGAGAAGCTTTCTTT; CDR3 protein: CASSRGPDKGEAFF
V gene: TRBV7-9; clone size: few; J gene: TRBJ2-4; D gene: TRBD1; CDR3 DNA: TGTGCCAGCAGCCCTGGGACAGGCCTAGCCAAAAACATTCAGTACTTC; CDR3 protein: CASSPGTGLAKNIQYF
V gene: TRBV20-1; clone size: few; J gene: TRBJ2-3; D gene: -; CDR3 DNA: TGCAGTGCTAGAGCGCCCACCAGCACAGATACGCAGTATTTT; CDR3 protein: CSARAPTSTDTQYF
V gene: TRBV21-1; clone size: few; J gene: TRBJ2-6; D gene: -; CDR3 DNA: TGTGCCAGCAGCCCGCTAGACAGGGCTGGGGCCAACGTCCTGACTTTC; CDR3 protein: CASSPLDRAGANVLTF
V gene: TRBV20-1; clone size: many; J gene: TRBJ1-1; D gene: -; CDR3 DNA: TGCAGTGCTAGTCTGGTGGCAGGGAGAGGGACTGAAGCTTTCTTT; CDR3 protein: CSASLVAGRGTEAFF
V gene: TRBV4-1; clone size: -; J gene: TRBJ1-6; D gene: -; CDR3 DNA: TGCGCCAGCAGCCAAGACGGAAGGGTTGGTAATTCACCCCTCCACTTT; CDR3 protein: CASSQDGRVGNSPLHF
V gene: TRBV5-1; clone size: few; J gene: TRBJ2-3; D gene: TRBD2; CDR3 DNA: TGCGCCAGCAGCTCACCCGGGACTAGCGGGGGGGCAGTAACAGATACGCAGTATTTT; CDR3 protein: CASSSPGTSGGAVTDTQYF
V gene: TRBV10-3; clone size: -; J gene: TRBJ2-5; D gene: -; CDR3 DNA: TGTGCCATCAGTGAGTCACCAGAAGAGACCCAGTACTTC; CDR3 protein: CAISESPEETQYF
V gene: TRBV12-3/TRBV12-4; clone size: few; J gene: TRBJ1-3; D gene: TRBD1; CDR3 DNA: TGTGCCAGCAGTCAGAAGACAGGGTCTTCTGGAAACACCATATATTTT; CDR3 protein: CASSQKTGSSGNTIYF
V gene: TRBV3-1; clone size: many; J gene: TRBJ1-1; D gene: -; CDR3 DNA: TGTGCCAGCAGCCCTCGGGGGAACACTGAAGCTTTCTTT; CDR3 protein: CASSPRGNTEAFF
V gene: TRBV14; clone size: few; J gene: TRBJ2-3; D gene: -; CDR3 DNA: TGTGCCAGCAGCCAAGACCGTTTTTCTAGCACAGATACGCAGTATTTT; CDR3 protein: CASSQDRFSSTDTQYF
V gene: TRBV7-3; clone size: many; J gene: TRBJ2-1; D gene: -; CDR3 DNA: TGTGCCAGCAGCTTAACTGTAGGTGAGCAGTTCTTC; CDR3 protein: CASSLTVGEQFF
V gene: TRBV20-1; clone size: -; J gene: TRBJ1-6; D gene: -; CDR3 DNA: TGCAGTGCTAGGAACGAACAGGGCGGACCACCCCTCCACTTT; CDR3 protein: CSARNEQGGPPLHF
V gene: TRBV5-1; clone size: many; J gene: TRBJ1-2; D gene: -; CDR3 DNA: TGCGCCAGCAGCTTGGTTACTAACTATGGCTACACCTTC; CDR3 protein: CASSLVTNYGYTF
V gene: TRBV20-1; clone size: -; J gene: TRBJ2-3; D gene: TRBD2; CDR3 DNA: TGCAGTGCTAGACGGGCTAGCGGGAGCACAGATACGCAGTATTTT; CDR3 protein: CSARRASGSTDTQYF
V gene: TRBV6-1; clone size: -; J gene: TRBJ2-7; D gene: -; CDR3 DNA: TGTGCCAGCAGCCAGCCAGTCACCTACGAGCAGTACTTC; CDR3 protein: CASSQPVTYEQYF
V gene: TRBV10-3; clone size: -; J gene: TRBJ1-2; D gene: -; CDR3 DNA: TGTGCCATCAGTTCGACGGAAAACTATGGCTACACCTTC; CDR3 protein: CAISSTENYGYTF
V gene: TRBV3-1; clone size: many; J gene: TRBJ2-5; D gene: -; CDR3 DNA: TGTGCCAGCAGCCTGGGGAGTCACCAAGAGACCCAGTACTTC; CDR3 protein: CASSLGSHQETQYF
V gene: TRBV10-3; clone size: -; J gene: TRBJ2-7; D gene: TRBD1; CDR3 DNA: TGTGCCATCACCGGGACAGGGGCCTCCTACGAGCAGTACTTC; CDR3 protein: CAITGTGASYEQYF
V gene: TRBV24-1; clone size: -; J gene: TRBJ1-6; D gene: TRBD1; CDR3 DNA: TGTGCCATCTACGTCCGGGACAGGGATAATTCACCCCTCCACTTT; CDR3 protein: CAIYVRDRDNSPLHF
V gene: TRBV10-3; clone size: few; J gene: TRBJ2-7; D gene: -; CDR3 DNA: TGTGCCATCAGTGAGTCGGTCGACGAGCAGTACTTC; CDR3 protein: CAISESVDEQYF